The present TCR beta chain was sequenced within a study of shared clonotypes between healthy human individuals. Study information: Three plates each covered CD4 naive and memory; CD8 naive two, CD8 memory one. Study findings and constraints: Although depth was large, rarefaction showed that sequencing of the sorted subsets was incomplete.

Adult Caucasians living in Nashville, Tennessee made up all of the donors. CD4+ cells were split into CD45RA+ naive and CD45RA-negative memory subsets. Germline V gives CDR1 SGHTA, CDR2 FQGNSA. The CDR3 spans 12 residues. Trimming cost V 5 bases and J 4 bases, with 9 bases left between them. A remark on this clone: The antigen is undetermined. This sample includes further DNA sequences coding for the same CDR3.

Sequenced by immunoSEQ multiplex PCR; TCRdb stores in-frame clones only, minus some. Among more than 1,200,000 clones listed, approximately 98.5% were seen once. This clonotype was sampled from a young man in good health. The chain is built from TRBV7-2 and TRBJ2-7; D is ambiguous. Sequenced input: naive CD4+ T cells sorted from blood. Subset specified: CD45RA+ positively selected. DNA for the CDR3: TGTGCCAGCAGCAGGACCGAGTACGAGCAGTACTTC. Protein: CASSRTEYEQYF.